This T cell receptor (beta chain) was recorded in a study of blood T cell repertoires in COVID-19. Study in general: Acute-phase and convalescent COVID-19 samples originated in the United States, Italy and Spain.

During active infection, Seattle patients enrolled and were then monitored through disease. This CDR3 contains 14 residues. The V gene end was trimmed by 7 bases and the J gene end by 4 bases; junction bases not matched to a gene: 5. Germline CDR1 and CDR2: MNHEY and SVGAGI. Assay used: immunoSEQ multiplex PCR; TCRdb lists only in-frame clones, some missing. The sample includes approximately 290,000 clones, nearly 90% of them seen just once. The source material was peripheral blood. The V gene is TRBV6-5, the J gene TRBJ1-3; 9 positions agree with TRBD1. This clonotype was sampled from a woman aged 25 to 39 with COVID-19, enrolled during active disease. The CDR3 coding sequence is TGTGCCAGCAAAGGGACAGGGATAGGAAACACCATATATTTT. This translates into CASKGTGIGNTIYF.